This record looks at one T cell receptor (beta chain) sequence and its context. The data stem from a study of blood T cell repertoires in COVID-19. Study in general: From the United States, Italy and Spain came samples of acute and convalescent COVID-19.

Repertoires were generated with immunoSEQ multiplex PCR, while TCRdb's copy carries only in-frame clones and drops some. Here the sample spans about 98,000 clones, around 73% being singletons. CDR1 is SQVTM, CDR2 ANQGSEA, per germline. V was cut by 0 bases and J by 1 base, with 6 bases left in between. CDR3 length equals 13 residues. The chain joins TRBV29-1 to TRBJ1-1; D unclear. This TCR was sampled from a man between 60 and 75 years old with active or convalescent COVID-19. Sequencing was performed on peripheral blood. The CDR3 sequence: CSVEEHRNTEAFF. CDR3 coding DNA: TGCAGCGTTGAAGAGCACAGGAACACTGAAGCTTTCTTT.